The T cell receptor beta chain described here comes from a study of Ad26.COV2.S vaccination and SARS-CoV-2 variants (dated by TCRdb to 2020 to 2023). About the study as a whole: Donors in the vaccine arm were drawn from COV1001, a multicentre, randomized, double-blind, placebo-controlled phase I-IIa trial testing Ad26.COV2.S in healthy adults. TCRbeta repertoire sequencing was used to assess the specificity and breadth of SARS-CoV-2-reactive T cell receptors after Ad26.COV2.S vaccination. The TCR-sequenced set comprised roughly 30 samples: some 20 Ad26.COV2.S vaccine recipients, 5 placebo recipients and 8 SARS-CoV-2 convalescent individuals. Dosing of Ad26.COV2.S was intramuscular, at either 5x10^10 or 1x10^11 viral particles, delivered as one shot or as two shots spaced 56 days apart. Trial participants were randomized into five groups of five: low-dose or high-dose Ad26.COV2.S given once or twice, or placebo on both occasions. Blinding of investigators to trial group allocation was maintained during experiments and outcome assessment.

Overall study outcomes, separate from this receptor: After vaccination, spike-specific CD8+ and CD4+ T cell responses were reported to show substantial breadth. Non-spike TCR breadth was comparable between vaccine and placebo recipients, consistent with the vaccine containing only spike. Higher spike-specific TCR breadth was observed in Ad26.COV2.S recipients than in placebo recipients (P = 0.0014). The study was not powered to compare responses between vaccine doses or regimens. The authors noted that the TCR breadth and depth analyses may have underestimated total T cell responses.

With regard to this clone: It lacks a known antigen. Base qualities are not provided; no much larger clone lies one nucleotide away.

The CDR3 starts with the cysteine, ends with the phenylalanine, and has 13 residues. This entry keeps only the CDR3 DNA: 39 bases, framed from base 1. The germline V gene encodes CDR1 SGHTA and CDR2 FQGNSA. From V the trimming removes 7 bases and from J it removes 7 bases, while the gene matches leave 8 bases of the junction unaccounted for. TCRbeta CDR3 regions were sequenced with the immunoSEQ Assay. After extraction, genomic DNA underwent amplification by bias-controlled multiplex PCR, followed by high-throughput sequencing. In the source study's methods: To quantify the absolute abundance of every unique TCRbeta CDR3 region, sequences were collapsed and filtered. T cell fraction was estimated by normalization of TCRbeta template counts to usable DNA, with usable DNA being measured through amplification of reference genes present in all nucleated cells. Repertoire TCRs were annotated as SARS-CoV-2-specific when V gene, CDR3 amino acid sequence and J gene were exactly matched to a known reactive TCR set. The reference SARS-CoV-2 TCR set was obtained from MIRA and was filtered for enrichment in COVID-19-positive ImmuneCODE repertoires, whereby public or cross-reactive TCRs were removed. Using the MIRA antigens, annotated TCRs were further analysed by specific ORF or by position within an ORF. Depth was the summed frequency of annotated unique rearrangements, while breadth was defined as annotated unique rearrangements over total unique productive rearrangements. TCR breadth was compared between groups using two-sided Wilcoxon rank-sum tests. The table was pulled from immuneACCESS by TCRdb, which kept in-frame rearrangements only. Such tables lose some clones; where checked, under half of the loss comes from unresolved V genes, and the rest has no known cause. The V and J calls and the clone size are those of that table, but D and trimming were determined from the DNA. For this sample there are roughly 380,000 clones; 85% to 90% appear just once. The ten most abundant clones make up less than 4% of the sample.

The sample's treatment or condition label, in plain terms: roughly 20 received Ad26.COV2.S at low or high dose, single or two shots; several received placebo; per-sample allocation not given. For vaccine and placebo recipients, the sequenced repertoires came from samples collected on day 63 after the first injection. Cohort 1b enrolled some 25 adults aged 18-55 years at a single site in Boston, USA, between 29 July and 7 August 2020. As a vaccine, Ad26.COV2.S was a replication-incompetent adenovirus type 26 vector that expressed a prefusion-stabilized SARS-CoV-2 spike protein derived from the original Wuhan strain.

This specimen was peripheral blood, taken in a trial of Ad26.COV2.S vaccine versus placebo. The TCR originated in a person aged 18-65 years who received the Ad26.COV2.S COVID-19 vaccine or a placebo. The chain links TRBV7-2 with TRBJ1-2; TRBD1 aligns with 8 central bases. The nucleotide sequence is TGTGCCAGCAACCCAGGACAGGGCACTGGCTACACCTTC. Its amino acids are CASNPGQGTGYTF.